This T cell receptor beta chain was sequenced in a study of blood T cell repertoires in COVID-19. Study-wide background: From T cells, B-cell-depleted T cells, or PBMCs came the material, which was cDNA or gDNA.

Original methodology: Reference gene primer amplification yielded estimated nucleated cell counts. The table came from immunoSEQ multiplex PCR; TCRdb's copy has only in-frame clones and leaves some out. D and trimming come from the DNA, and the V and J calls and clone size come from that table. The sample lists 200,000 to 250,000 clones, about 90% occurring once. All enrollees were about 18 to 89 years old and from under 25 US areas. In assigning cohorts, the study relied on participant-reported clinical history. V dropped 2 bases and J dropped 7; count of bases not matched to a gene: 4. There are 14 residues in the CDR3. Germline V gives CDR1 MNHEY, CDR2 SVGAGI.

The rearrangement uses TRBV6-5 and TRBJ2-1; 8 bases line up with TRBD1. Source material: PBMCs or T cells enriched from blood (not recorded which). The origin of this receptor is a woman aged 25 to 39 with acute COVID-19. The CDR3 sequence is CASSYGQGANEQFF. The DNA of the CDR3 is TGTGCCAGCAGTTACGGTCAGGGGGCAAATGAGCAGTTCTTC.